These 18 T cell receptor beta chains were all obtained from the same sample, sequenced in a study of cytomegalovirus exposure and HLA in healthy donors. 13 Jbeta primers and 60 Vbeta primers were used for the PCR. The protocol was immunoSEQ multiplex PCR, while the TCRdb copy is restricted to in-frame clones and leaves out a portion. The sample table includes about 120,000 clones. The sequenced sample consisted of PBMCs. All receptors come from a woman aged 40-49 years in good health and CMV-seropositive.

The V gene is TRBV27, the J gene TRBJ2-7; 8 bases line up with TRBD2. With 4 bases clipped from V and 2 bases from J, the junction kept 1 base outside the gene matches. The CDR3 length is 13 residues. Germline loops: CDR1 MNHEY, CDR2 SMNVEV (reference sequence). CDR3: CASSWGLAYEQYF. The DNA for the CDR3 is TGTGCCAGCAGTTGGGGACTAGCCTACGAGCAGTACTTC.

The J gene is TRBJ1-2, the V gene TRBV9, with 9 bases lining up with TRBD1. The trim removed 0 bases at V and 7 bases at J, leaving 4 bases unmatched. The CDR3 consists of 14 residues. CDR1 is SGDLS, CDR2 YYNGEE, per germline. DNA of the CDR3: TGTGCCAGCAGCGTAGTACCGGGACAGGGTGGCTACACCTTC. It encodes CASSVVPGQGGYTF.

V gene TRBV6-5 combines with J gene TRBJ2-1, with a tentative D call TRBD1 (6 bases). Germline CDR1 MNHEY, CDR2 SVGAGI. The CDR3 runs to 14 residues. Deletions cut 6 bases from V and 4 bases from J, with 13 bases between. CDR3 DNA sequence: TGTGCCAGCAGCCCGGGACAAATTTACAATGAGCAGTTCTTC. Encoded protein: CASSPGQIYNEQFF.

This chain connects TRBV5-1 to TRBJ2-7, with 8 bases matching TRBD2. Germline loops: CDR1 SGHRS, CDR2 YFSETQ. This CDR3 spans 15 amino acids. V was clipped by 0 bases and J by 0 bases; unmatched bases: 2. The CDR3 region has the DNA TGCGCCAGCAGCTTGGCCGGGACTAGCTCCTACGAGCAGTACTTC. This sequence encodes CASSLAGTSSYEQYF.

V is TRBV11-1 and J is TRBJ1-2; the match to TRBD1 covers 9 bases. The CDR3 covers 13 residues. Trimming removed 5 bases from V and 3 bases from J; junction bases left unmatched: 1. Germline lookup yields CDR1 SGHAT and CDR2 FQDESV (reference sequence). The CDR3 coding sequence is TGTGCCAGCAGCAGACAGGGGGACTATGGCTACACCTTC. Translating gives CASSRQGDYGYTF.

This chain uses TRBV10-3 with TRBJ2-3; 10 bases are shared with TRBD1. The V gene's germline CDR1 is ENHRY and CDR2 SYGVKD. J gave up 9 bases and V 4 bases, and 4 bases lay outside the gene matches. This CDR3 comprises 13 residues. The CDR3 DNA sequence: TGTGCCATCAGTGGGGGGACAGGGGAAACGCAGTATTTT. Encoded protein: CAISGGTGETQYF.

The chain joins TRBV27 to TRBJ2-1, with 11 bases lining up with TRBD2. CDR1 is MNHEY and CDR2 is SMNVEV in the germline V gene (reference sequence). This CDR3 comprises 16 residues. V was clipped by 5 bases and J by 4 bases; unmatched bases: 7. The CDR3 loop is CASSTPGLAGYNEQFF. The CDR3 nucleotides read TGTGCCAGCAGTACCCCCGGACTAGCGGGTTACAATGAGCAGTTCTTC.

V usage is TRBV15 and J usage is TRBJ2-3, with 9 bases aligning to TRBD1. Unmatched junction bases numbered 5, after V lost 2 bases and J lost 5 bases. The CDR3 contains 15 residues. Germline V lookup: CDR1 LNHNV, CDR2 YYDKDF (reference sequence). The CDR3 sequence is CATSRKQGAGDTQYF. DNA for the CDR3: TGTGCCACCAGCAGAAAACAGGGGGCTGGAGATACGCAGTATTTT. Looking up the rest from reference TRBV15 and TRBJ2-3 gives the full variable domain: DAMVIQNPRYQVTQFGKPVTLSCSQTLNHNVMYWYQQKSSQAPKLLFHYYDKDFNNEADTPDNFQSRRPNTSFCFLDIRSPGLGDTAMYLCATSRKQGAGDTQYFGPGTRLTVL.

Written as DNA, the CDR3 is TGTGCCAGCAGTGAAGCGGCAGGGCTCTATGGCTACACCTTC. This gives the protein CASSEAAGLYGYTF. V usage is TRBV6-1 and J usage is TRBJ1-2; D is possibly TRBD1 (5 bases). This CDR3 has 14 amino acids. The ends were cut back, 0 bases at V and 4 bases at J, with 9 bases in the middle. The germline CDR1 and CDR2 sequences are MNHNS and SASEGT.

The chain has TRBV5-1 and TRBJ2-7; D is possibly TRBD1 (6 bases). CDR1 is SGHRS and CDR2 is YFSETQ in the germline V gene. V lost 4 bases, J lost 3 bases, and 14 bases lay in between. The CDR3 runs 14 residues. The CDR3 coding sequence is TGCGCCAGCAGCCTAGCCAGGGGATACTACGAGCAGTACTTC. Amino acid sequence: CASSLARGYYEQYF. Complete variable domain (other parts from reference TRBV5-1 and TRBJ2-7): KAGVTQTPRYLIKTRGQQVTLSCSPISGHRSVSWYQQTPGQGLQFLFEYFSETQRNKGNFPGRFSGRQFSNSRSEMNVSTLELGDSALYLCASSLARGYYEQYFGPGTRLTVT.

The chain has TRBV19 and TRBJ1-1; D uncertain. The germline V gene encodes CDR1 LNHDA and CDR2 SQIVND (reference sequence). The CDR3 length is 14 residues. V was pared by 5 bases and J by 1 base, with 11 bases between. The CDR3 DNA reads TGTGCCAGTAGTTCGGGTCGCAAGAACACTGAAGCTTTCTTT. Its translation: CASSSGRKNTEAFF.

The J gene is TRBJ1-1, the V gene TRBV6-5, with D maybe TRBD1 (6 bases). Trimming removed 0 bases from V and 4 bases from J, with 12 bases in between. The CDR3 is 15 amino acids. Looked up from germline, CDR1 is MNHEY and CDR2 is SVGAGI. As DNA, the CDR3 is TGTGCCAGCAGTTACTCGGACAGAGGAGTCACTGAAGCTTTCTTT. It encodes CASSYSDRGVTEAFF.

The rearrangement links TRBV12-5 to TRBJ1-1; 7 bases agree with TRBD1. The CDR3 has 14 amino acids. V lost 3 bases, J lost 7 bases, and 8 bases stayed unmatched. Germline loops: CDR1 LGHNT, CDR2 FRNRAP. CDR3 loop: CASGLHRGIIEAFF. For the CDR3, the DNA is TGTGCTAGTGGTTTACACAGGGGAATTATTGAAGCTTTCTTT.

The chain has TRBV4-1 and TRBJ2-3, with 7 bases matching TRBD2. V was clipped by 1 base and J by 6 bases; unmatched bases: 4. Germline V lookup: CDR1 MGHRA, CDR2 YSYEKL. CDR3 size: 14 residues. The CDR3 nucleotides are TGCGCCAGCAGCCAAGGCGGGAGTGGCGATACGCAGTATTTT. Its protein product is CASSQGGSGDTQYF.

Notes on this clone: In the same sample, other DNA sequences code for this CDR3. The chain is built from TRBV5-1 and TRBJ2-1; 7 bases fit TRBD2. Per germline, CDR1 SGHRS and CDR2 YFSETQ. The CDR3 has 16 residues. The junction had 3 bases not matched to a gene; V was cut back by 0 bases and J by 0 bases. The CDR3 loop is CASSLASGSSYNEQFF. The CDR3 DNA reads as TGCGCCAGCAGCTTGGCTAGCGGAAGCTCCTACAATGAGCAGTTCTTC.

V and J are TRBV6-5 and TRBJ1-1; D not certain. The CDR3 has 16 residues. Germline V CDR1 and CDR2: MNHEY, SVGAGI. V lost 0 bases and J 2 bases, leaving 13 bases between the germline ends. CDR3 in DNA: TGTGCCAGCAGTTACTCGATTTGGGAGGGAAACACTGAAGCTTTCTTT. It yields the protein CASSYSIWEGNTEAFF.

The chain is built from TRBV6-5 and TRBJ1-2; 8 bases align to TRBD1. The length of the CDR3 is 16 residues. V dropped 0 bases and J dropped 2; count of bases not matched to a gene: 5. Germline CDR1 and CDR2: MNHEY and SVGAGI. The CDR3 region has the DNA TGTGCCAGCAGTTACTCGAGGGGGGACAGGAACTATGGCTACACCTTC. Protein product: CASSYSRGDRNYGYTF.

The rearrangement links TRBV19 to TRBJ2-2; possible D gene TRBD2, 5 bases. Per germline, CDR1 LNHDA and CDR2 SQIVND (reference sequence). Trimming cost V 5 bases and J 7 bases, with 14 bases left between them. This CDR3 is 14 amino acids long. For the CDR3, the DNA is TGTGCCAGTAGTGAGGGTCATGTAGGCGGGGAGCTGTTTTTT. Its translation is CASSEGHVGGELFF.